This T cell receptor beta chain was observed in a study of blood T cell repertoires in COVID-19. The repertoire was sequenced with immunoSEQ multiplex PCR; TCRdb's copy has only in-frame clones and lacks some. The table lists 150,000 to 200,000 clones, about 86% of them singletons, with 4% in the top ten. Input material: peripheral blood. The clonotype was recovered from a woman between 65 and 79 years old with acute or convalescent COVID-19.

This chain's CDR3 is CASSLDRPLEKLFF. CDR3 DNA sequence: TGTGCCAGCAGCTTAGACAGGCCACTTGAAAAACTGTTTTTT. The gene calls are TRBV5-5 and TRBJ1-4; tentative D call: TRBD1 (6 bases). Germline assignment: CDR1 SGHKS and CDR2 YYEKEE (reference sequence). Trimming pared 2 bases from V and 7 bases from J, leaving 12 bases between. This CDR3 is 14 amino acids long.